This T cell receptor (beta chain) was profiled in a study of blood T cell repertoires in COVID-19. Study overall: The United States, Italy and Spain were the sources of the acute and convalescent COVID-19 samples. PBMCs, B-cell-depleted T cells, or T cells provided the cDNA or gDNA that made up the material.

Sequenced by immunoSEQ multiplex PCR; TCRdb stores in-frame clones only, minus some. Here the sample spans about 93,000 clones, about nine tenths being singletons. This CDR3 is built from 14 residues. Germline V gives CDR1 LGHDT, CDR2 YNNKEL (reference sequence). The V end was cut by 2 bases, the J end by 4 bases, with 9 bases between. V usage is TRBV3-1 (or the pseudogene TRBV3-2) and J usage is TRBJ1-3; D is unclear. This TCR derives from a human donor with active COVID-19. The donor label of this sample is uncertain. Input material: peripheral blood. CDR3 nucleotide sequence: TGTGCCAGCAGCCAACCGGGGAGCGGAAACACCATATATTTT. Its protein product is CASSQPGSGNTIYF.